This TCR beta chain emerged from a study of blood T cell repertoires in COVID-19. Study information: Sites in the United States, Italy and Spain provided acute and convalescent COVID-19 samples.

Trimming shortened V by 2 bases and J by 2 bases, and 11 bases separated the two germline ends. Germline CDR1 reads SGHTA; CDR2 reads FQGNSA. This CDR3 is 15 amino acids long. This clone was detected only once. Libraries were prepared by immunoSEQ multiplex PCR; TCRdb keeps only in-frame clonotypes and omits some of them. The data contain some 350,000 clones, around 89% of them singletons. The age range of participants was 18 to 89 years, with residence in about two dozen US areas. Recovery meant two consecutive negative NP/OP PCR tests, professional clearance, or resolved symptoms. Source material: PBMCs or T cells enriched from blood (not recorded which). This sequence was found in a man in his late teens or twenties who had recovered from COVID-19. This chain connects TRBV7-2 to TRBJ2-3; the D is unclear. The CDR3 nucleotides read TGTGCCAGCAGCTTATATTACCAGATCACAGATACGCAGTATTTT. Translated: CASSLYYQITDTQYF.